Sequencing of this T cell receptor (beta chain) was carried out in a study of cytomegalovirus exposure and HLA in healthy donors. Overall study findings and caveats: Cytomegalovirus-associated status was assigned to 150 to 200 TCR beta chains. Among TCR sequences, most were rare, though some public TCRs appeared in many donors.

This clone was counted between two and nine times. No antigen is known for it. The table came from immunoSEQ multiplex PCR; TCRdb's copy has only in-frame clones and leaves some out. In the table there are 45,000 to 55,000 clones, over 75% of which are singletons. The germline V gene has CDR1 SQVTM and CDR2 ANQGSEA. The length of the CDR3 is 11 residues. V was trimmed by 4 bases and J by 4 bases, leaving 8 bases between them. The sequenced material came from PBMCs. This chain joins TRBV29-1 and TRBJ2-7; D ambiguous. This receptor was identified in a woman aged 30 to 39 in good health and CMV-seronegative. This CDR3 is CSVVQSYEQYF. DNA for the CDR3: TGCAGCGTTGTACAGAGTTACGAGCAGTACTTC.